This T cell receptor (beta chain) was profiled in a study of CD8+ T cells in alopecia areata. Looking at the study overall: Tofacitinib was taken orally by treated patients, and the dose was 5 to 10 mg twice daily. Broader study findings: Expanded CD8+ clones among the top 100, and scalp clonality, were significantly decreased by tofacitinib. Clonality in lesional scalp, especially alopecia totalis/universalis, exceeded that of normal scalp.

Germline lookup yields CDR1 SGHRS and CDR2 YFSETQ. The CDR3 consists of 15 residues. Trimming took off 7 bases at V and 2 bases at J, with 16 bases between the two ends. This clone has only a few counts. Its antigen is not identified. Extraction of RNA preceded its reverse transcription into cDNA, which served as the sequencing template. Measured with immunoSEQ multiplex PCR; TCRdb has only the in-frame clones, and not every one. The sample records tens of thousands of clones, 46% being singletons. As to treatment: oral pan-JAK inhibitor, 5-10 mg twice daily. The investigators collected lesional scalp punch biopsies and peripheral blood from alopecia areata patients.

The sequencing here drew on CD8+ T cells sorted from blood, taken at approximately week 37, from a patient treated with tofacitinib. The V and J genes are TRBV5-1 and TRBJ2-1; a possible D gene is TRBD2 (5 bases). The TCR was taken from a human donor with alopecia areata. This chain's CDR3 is CASAPGVRTYNEQFF. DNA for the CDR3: TGCGCCAGCGCCCCCGGGGTCCGCACCTACAATGAGCAGTTCTTC.